These 16 T cell receptor beta chains were all obtained from the same sample, sequenced in a study of blood T cells in healthy people across ages. The authors ran a second PCR of 7 to 11 cycles using a sample-barcoded 5' primer and a J-beta primer mix. TCRdb passed the 5' RACE reads through MiXCR, listing each CDR3 protein once. The data show 650,000 to 900,000 distinct CDR3 sequences, approximately 67% seen once. The sequenced sample was blood. These receptors were collected from a young man in good health.

This clonotype was counted a few times. The CDR3 reads CASSLDGIRVYYGYTF. As DNA, the CDR3 is TGTGCCAGCAGCTTAGATGGGATCAGGGTATATTATGGCTACACCTTC. The chain employs TRBV7-2 and TRBJ1-2; the D gene is possibly TRBD1 (5 bases). CDR3 length: 16 residues. V was pared by 1 base and J by 5 bases, with 17 bases between. Germline values: CDR1 SGHTA, CDR2 FQGNSA.

The chain joins TRBV7-9 to TRBJ2-5, with TRBD1 identical over 8 bases. The CDR3 has 16 residues. Germline CDR1 is SEHNR and CDR2 is FQNEAQ (reference sequence). The J segment lost 5 bases and the V segment lost 1 base, leaving 9 bases of the junction unmatched. CDR3 residues: CASSLGWAGGRETQYF. CDR3 nucleotide sequence: TGTGCCAGCAGCTTAGGTTGGGCAGGGGGCCGGGAGACCCAGTACTTC.

This clonotype was observed a single time. J is TRBJ2-3 and V is TRBV7-2; the D gene is possibly TRBD1 (5 bases). The CDR3 runs to 15 residues. The V end lost 2 bases, the J end lost 3 bases, and 12 bases lay between the germline ends. Germline V gives CDR1 SGHTA, CDR2 FQGNSA. The CDR3 DNA reads TGTGCCAGCAGCTTATCAGGGCACCGAACAGATACGCAGTATTTT. This sequence encodes CASSLSGHRTDTQYF.

This clonotype was detected a few times. The CDR3: CASSVQGGEETQYF. CDR3 in DNA: TGTGCCAGCAGTGTTCAGGGGGGGGAGGAGACCCAGTACTTC. The chain links TRBV2 to TRBJ2-7; D may match TRBD1 or TRBD2 (7 bases each). The J call may be incorrect, as the DNA end agrees better with TRBJ2-5. The CDR3 sequence is 14 residues long. Germline V gives CDR1 SNHLY, CDR2 FYNNEI.

V usage is TRBV25-1 and J usage is TRBJ1-1; 8 bases match TRBD1. Looked up from germline, CDR1 is MGHDK and CDR2 is SYGVNS. This CDR3 has 15 amino acids. Unmatched junction bases numbered 7, after V lost 4 bases and J lost 3 bases. The CDR3: CASSGPTGGHTEAFF. CDR3 DNA: TGTGCCAGCAGTGGGCCCACAGGGGGACACACTGAAGCTTTCTTT.

With regard to this clonotype: The germline gene is not matched at one end of the junction; a read error may be the cause. CDR3 nucleotides: TGTGCCAGCAGACGTAGCGGTTCCTCCTACAATGAGCAATTCTTC. It yields the protein CASRRSGSSYNEQFF. The J gene is TRBJ2-1, the V gene TRBV5-4; TRBD2 is a possible D gene (6 bases). CDR1 is SGHNT and CDR2 is YYREEE in the germline V gene (reference sequence). The CDR3 is 15 residues long.

The V gene is TRBV12-3 or TRBV12-4, the J gene TRBJ2-3; 9 bases fit TRBD2. The CDR3 sequence is 16 residues long. J was trimmed by 2 bases and V by 3 bases; bases with no gene match: 6. The CDR3 nucleotides read TGTGCCAGCAGTTTGTATGGCGGGGGGGACACAGATACGCAGTATTTT. It encodes CASSLYGGGDTDTQYF.

The rearrangement uses TRBV2 and TRBJ2-4; TRBD2 might be the D (5 bases). V lost 3 bases, J lost 0 bases, and 6 bases lay in between. The CDR3 covers 14 residues. CDR1 SNHLY and CDR2 FYNNEI come from the germline V gene. The CDR3, as DNA: TGTGCCAGCAGTGAGGACTTAGCCAAAAACATTCAGTACTTC. This translates into CASSEDLAKNIQYF. Complete variable domain (other parts from reference TRBV2 and TRBJ2-4): EPEVTQTPSHQVTQMGQEVILRCVPISNHLYFYWYRQILGQKVEFLVSFYNNEISEKSEIFDDQFSVERPDGSNFTLKIRSTKLEDSAMYFCASSEDLAKNIQYFGAGTRLSVL.

This clonotype appeared many times. This chain links TRBV4-2 with TRBJ2-7, with a weak D call TRBD1 (6 bases). The germline V gene has CDR1 LGHNA and CDR2 YNFKEQ. Trimming took off 0 bases at V and 5 bases at J, with 14 bases between the two ends. The CDR3 consists of 15 residues. Here the CDR3 reads CASSQELGGADEQYF. The CDR3 DNA reads TGTGCCAGCAGCCAAGAACTTGGGGGCGCGGACGAGCAGTACTTC.

The chain has TRBV4-3 and TRBJ2-1; 10 bases are shared with TRBD2. V shed 4 bases and J 5 bases; nucleotides not matched to a gene: 11. Germline V gene lookup returns CDR1 LGHNA and CDR2 YSLEER. CDR3 length equals 17 residues. This CDR3 is CASSLLPPAGGNNEQFF. The CDR3 DNA follows: TGCGCCAGCAGCCTCCTCCCCCCAGCGGGGGGGAACAATGAGCAGTTCTTC.

In regard to this clonotype: One end of the junction is discordant with germline, which a read error may explain. This sequence joins TRBV6-5 and TRBJ2-1; maybe TRBD1 (8 bases). This CDR3 spans 14 amino acids. Germline V gene data show CDR1 as MNHEY and CDR2 as SVGAGI. The CDR3 nucleotides read TGTACCAGCGGGGACAGGAACACCTACAATGAGCAGTTCTTC. This translates into CTSGDRNTYNEQFF.

The J gene is TRBJ2-5, the V gene TRBV27; D is unclear. V was clipped by 3 bases and J by 7 bases, with 6 bases between them. The germline V gene encodes CDR1 MNHEY and CDR2 SMNVEV (reference sequence). This CDR3 region has 11 residues. CDR3 nucleotide sequence: TGTGCCAGCAGTTTGGTGTGGACCCAGTACTTC. This sequence encodes CASSLVWTQYF.

The chain joins TRBV20-1 to TRBJ1-6; D is undetermined. Deletions cut 1 base from V and 11 bases from J, with 12 bases between. The CDR3 is 13 amino acids. Per germline, CDR1 DFQATT and CDR2 SNEGSKA (reference sequence). The CDR3 spells CSARGSGSAPLHF. The DNA of the CDR3 is TGCAGTGCTAGAGGTTCTGGGAGCGCACCCCTCCACTTT.

This rearrangement joins TRBV18 to TRBJ1-5, with D perhaps TRBD1 (5 bases). V was cut by 3 bases and J by 5 bases, with 17 bases left in between. From germline, CDR1 is KGHSH and CDR2 LQKENI. This CDR3 contains 16 residues. CDR3 sequence (DNA): TGTGCCAGCTCACCTCAAGGAGGCAGGGAGGATCAGCCCCAGCATTTT. Translated, it gives CASSPQGGREDQPQHF.

This clonotype occurred once. The V call is TRBV5-1, the J call TRBJ1-1, with no clear D. Germline V gene sequence: CDR1 SGHRS, CDR2 YFSETQ. The CDR3 contains 15 residues. V lost 0 bases to trimming and J lost 6 bases, with 15 bases between them. CDR3 nucleotide sequence: TGCGCCAGCAGCTTGGAAAGAGGCGTGGGTTCTGAAGCTTTCTTT. This encodes CASSLERGVGSEAFF.

The CDR3 loop is CASSAVIAKNIQYF. The CDR3 DNA is TGTGCCAGCAGTGCGGTAATAGCCAAAAACATTCAGTACTTC. The chain joins TRBV6-1 to TRBJ2-4; no definite D call. Germline V lookup: CDR1 MNHNS, CDR2 SASEGT. There are 14 residues in the CDR3. The ends were cut back, 4 bases at V and 0 bases at J, with 7 bases in the middle.